These T cell receptor beta chains were read from a single sample in a study of blood T cell repertoires in COVID-19. Produced via immunoSEQ multiplex PCR; TCRdb's table is partial and in-frame only. The sample holds 150,000 to 200,000 clones, about 89% seen once. Sequenced input: peripheral blood. These receptors were taken from a man aged 35-49 years with acute or convalescent COVID-19. CDR3s include the opening cysteine and the closing phenylalanine or tryptophan. D genes are given only for firm matches. The listing skips clone size in some rows; elsewhere it reads once, few, many or a size class.

>TRBJ2-7|TRBD1|NA|TRBV7-2
TGTGCCAGCAGCCAACAGGGGGGATTGTACGAGCAGTACTTC
CASSQQGGLYEQYF
>TRBJ1-2|NA|NA|TRBV9
TGTGCCAGCAGCCTCCTGGGGGCAACACACCGCTATGGCTACACCTTC
CASSLLGATHRYGYTF
>TRBJ1-2|NA|NA|TRBV27
TGTGCCAGCACCGCGGGGTGGGGTGGCTACACCTTC
CASTAGWGGYTF
>TRBJ1-4|NA|NA|TRBV6-5
TGTGCCACCAGGGAGGGGCCAGCCTTGAATGAAAAACTGTTTTTT
CATREGPALNEKLFF
>TRBJ1-5|NA|NA|TRBV28
TGTGCCAGCAGCTTCGGACAGCTCAATCAGCCCCAGCATTTT
CASSFGQLNQPQHF
>TRBJ1-5|TRBD1|NA|TRBV6-5
TGTGCCAGCAGTTACACCGGGACAGGGGCTCAGCCCCAGCATTTT
CASSYTGTGAQPQHF
>TRBJ2-1|TRBD2|NA|TRBV30
TGTGCCTGGTTGCTAGCGGGCCGCTCCTACAATGAGCAGTTCTTC
CAWLLAGRSYNEQFF
>TRBJ2-7|NA|NA|TRBV6-5
TGTGCCAGCAGTTACGGGATGCCCAGGGCCAACGAGCAGTACTTC
CASSYGMPRANEQYF
>TRBJ2-5|NA|NA|TRBV20-1
TGCAGTGCCCTCACCCGGGAGACCCAGTACTTC
CSALTRETQYF
>TRBJ2-5|NA|NA|TRBV7-2
TGTGCCAGCAGCTTATCCTCACTAGTGGGGGAGACCCAGTACTTC
CASSLSSLVGETQYF
>TRBJ1-2|NA|once|TRBV4-1
TGCGCCAGCAGCCAAGGACTCTATGGCTACACCTTC
CASSQGLYGYTF
>TRBJ2-5|TRBD2|NA|TRBV6-9
TGTGCCAGCAGTTCGGGACTAGCGGGGCAAGAGACCCAGTACTTC
CASSSGLAGQETQYF
>TRBJ1-6|NA|NA|TRBV19
TGTGCCAGCACCGGGACAATATCCTCACCCCTCCACTTT
CASTGTISSPLHF
>TRBJ2-5|TRBD1|NA|TRBV5-4
TGTGCCAGCAGCGCAACACAGGGGGGTCAGTACGAGACCCAGTACTTC
CASSATQGGQYETQYF
>TRBJ1-6|NA|few|TRBV6-6
TGTGCCAGCAGTTCCCAAGGGAGCACCTATAATTCACCCCTCCACTTT
CASSSQGSTYNSPLHF
>TRBJ2-7|NA|NA|TRBV28
TGTGCCAGCAGTACTCGGACTATCACGGGGGAGCAGTACTTC
CASSTRTITGEQYF
>TRBJ2-5|NA|NA|TRBV4-3
TGCGCCAGCAGCCAGCAGACAGGCTTACAAGAGACCCAGTACTTC
CASSQQTGLQETQYF
>TRBJ1-1|TRBD1|NA|TRBV19
TGTGCCAGTAGTATACGAGGGTCCCGGGGACAGGGGGCCCAAGTGAACACTGAAGCTTTCTTT
CASSIRGSRGQGAQVNTEAFF
>TRBJ2-7|NA|NA|TRBV5-1
TGCGCCAGCACCCCGGCGGCAGACCACTACGAGCAGTACTTC
CASTPAADHYEQYF
>TRBJ2-1|TRBD2|NA|TRBV2
TGTGCCAGCAGTCTACTAGCGGCTTTCAATGAGCAGTTCTTC
CASSLLAAFNEQFF
>TRBJ2-1|TRBD1|NA|TRBV27
TGTGCCAGCAGTTTTGGACAGGGGAGGCAAAATGAGCAGTTCTTC
CASSFGQGRQNEQFF
>TRBJ1-5|TRBD1|NA|TRBV7-8
TGTGCCAGCAGCCCGACCCACAGGGGGCCCCAGCATTTT
CASSPTHRGPQHF
>TRBJ1-3|TRBD1|NA|TRBV19
TGTGCCAGCGCTTCAGGGGGCACCGGAAACACCATATATTTT
CASASGGTGNTIYF
>TRBJ2-1|NA|NA|TRBV2
TGTGCCAGCAGAGGGGTGGGTGAGCAGTTCTTC
CASRGVGEQFF
>TRBJ1-1|NA|NA|TRBV5-4
TGTGCCAGCAGCGGACGGGGGAGGAACACTGAAGCTTTCTTT
CASSGRGRNTEAFF
>TRBJ2-5|NA|NA|TRBV29-1
TGCAGCATTGAGCAGTTCCAAGAGACCCAGTACTTC
CSIEQFQETQYF
>TRBJ2-7|NA|NA|TRBV7-8
TGTGCCAGCAGCTCGCCGGACAGCACACACTACGAGCAGTACTTC
CASSSPDSTHYEQYF
>TRBJ1-2|TRBD1|NA|TRBV6-1
TGTGCCAGCAGTGAGACAGGGGGCCATGGCTACACCTTC
CASSETGGHGYTF
>TRBJ2-7|NA|NA|TRBV5-6
TGTGCCAGCAGCTTGGAGGGGTACGAGCAGTACTTC
CASSLEGYEQYF
>TRBJ2-7|TRBD2|NA|TRBV5-1
TGCGCCAGCAGCTCGGGACTAGCGGGGTACGAGCAGTACTTC
CASSSGLAGYEQYF
>TRBJ1-1|TRBD1|once|TRBV5-1
TGCGCCAGCAGCTTGGGACAGGGAGGCGTCACTGAAGCTTTCTTT
CASSLGQGGVTEAFF
>TRBJ1-1|TRBD1|NA|TRBV12-3/TRBV12-4
TGTGCCAGCAGAACCACGCAGGGGGCTGAAGCTTTCTTT
CASRTTQGAEAFF
>TRBJ2-3|TRBD2|NA|TRBV7-9
TGTGCCAGCAGCGTGGGGACTATTGATAGCACAGATACGCAGTATTTT
CASSVGTIDSTDTQYF
>TRBJ1-1|NA|NA|TRBV20-1
TGCAGTTTATTCCCGAGCACTGAAGCTTTCTTT
CSLFPSTEAFF
>TRBJ2-1|TRBD2|NA|TRBV30
TGTGCCTGCTCGACTAGCGGGGGGGCCTACAATGAGCAGTTCTTC
CACSTSGGAYNEQFF
>TRBJ2-7|NA|NA|TRBV7-2
TGTGCCAGCAGCTTAATGATGACGGGGGAGGTCCCCTACGAGCAGTACTTC
CASSLMMTGEVPYEQYF
>TRBJ2-1|NA|NA|TRBV5-1
TGCGCCAGCAGCTTGGGTTGGGCAGGCAACAATGAGCAGTTCTTC
CASSLGWAGNNEQFF
>TRBJ1-6|NA|NA|TRBV7-3
TGTGCCAGCAGCTTAAACGGGGGTGAGCCCCTCCACTTT
CASSLNGGEPLHF
>TRBJ2-7|TRBD2|NA|TRBV4-1
TGCGCCAGCAGCCCGGGACTAGCGGGGGTCGAGCAGTACTTC
CASSPGLAGVEQYF
>TRBJ2-5|TRBD1|NA|TRBV11-3
TGTGCCAGCAGCCTCAGGGACAGGGTAAGAGAGACCCAGTACTTC
CASSLRDRVRETQYF
>TRBJ1-1|NA|NA|TRBV7-6
TGTGCCAGCAGCTTACTTAGTTCGGACACTGAAGCTTTCTTT
CASSLLSSDTEAFF
>TRBJ2-5|TRBD1|NA|TRBV13
TGTGCCAGCAGCTCTGACAGGGGGCAAGAGACCCAGTACTTC
CASSSDRGQETQYF
>TRBJ2-5|NA|NA|TRBV4-3
TGCGCCAGCAGCCAAGATATTTGGATTAGCGAGACCCAGTACTTC
CASSQDIWISETQYF
>TRBJ2-7|NA|NA|TRBV3-1/TRBV3-2
TGTGCCAGCAGCCAAGGAACGGGAAGCTCCTACGAGCAGTACTTC
CASSQGTGSSYEQYF
>TRBJ1-2|NA|NA|TRBV3-1/TRBV3-2
TGTGCCAGCACCCCCACCCGACAGTCTTCTGGCTACACCTTC
CASTPTRQSSGYTF
>TRBJ1-2|NA|NA|TRBV6-5
TGTGCCAGCACCTACCCGGGGGGAGGGGATGGCTACACCTTC
CASTYPGGGDGYTF
>TRBJ1-2|TRBD1|NA|TRBV10-2
TGCGCCAGCAGTGGGGGACAGGGTAATCTCAATGGCTACACCTTC
CASSGGQGNLNGYTF
>TRBJ1-2|NA|NA|TRBV7-2
TGTGCCAGCAGCTCCCTAGCCACCAGCTATGGCTACACCTTC
CASSSLATSYGYTF
>TRBJ2-3|TRBD1|NA|TRBV27
TGTGCCAGCATGTGGACAGGGGGAGCGGATACGCAGTATTTT
CASMWTGGADTQYF
>TRBJ1-5|NA|NA|TRBV6-2/TRBV6-3
TGTGCCAGCAGTTACCCGGGGGGCAATCAGCCCCAGCATTTT
CASSYPGGNQPQHF
>TRBJ1-3|NA|NA|TRBV28
TGTGCCAGCACCGGGGGGGGGTACTCTGGAAACACCATATATTTT
CASTGGGYSGNTIYF
>TRBJ1-1|NA|NA|TRBV7-2
TGTGCCAGCAGCTTGGGACACGCGAACACTGAAGCTTTCTTT
CASSLGHANTEAFF
>TRBJ2-5|NA|NA|TRBV19
TGTGCCAGTAGTATGGGTATCTTTACGGGGACCCAGTACTTC
CASSMGIFTGTQYF
>TRBJ1-2|NA|NA|TRBV28
TGTGCCAGCAGCTCCACGGGGTCAATCGATGGCTACACCTTC
CASSSTGSIDGYTF
>TRBJ2-7|TRBD2|NA|TRBV2
TGTGCCAGCAGCAATAGCGGGGGGGCCTACGAGCAGTACTTC
CASSNSGGAYEQYF
>TRBJ1-4|TRBD1|NA|TRBV7-8
TGTGCCAGCAGCTTGGGACAGGGGGCAGGGGCTAATGAAAAACTGTTTTTT
CASSLGQGAGANEKLFF
>TRBJ2-3|NA|NA|TRBV20-1
TGCAGTGCTAGTAGTCGAGGCCCCACAGATACGCAGTATTTT
CSASSRGPTDTQYF
>TRBJ1-1|TRBD1|NA|TRBV7-3
TGTGCCAGCAGCTTAAACCCGACAGGGGGGACTGAAGCTTTCTTT
CASSLNPTGGTEAFF
>TRBJ2-1|NA|NA|TRBV5-6
TGTGCCAGCAGCCGAGGACAGTCGGGGTACAATGAGCAGTTCTTC
CASSRGQSGYNEQFF